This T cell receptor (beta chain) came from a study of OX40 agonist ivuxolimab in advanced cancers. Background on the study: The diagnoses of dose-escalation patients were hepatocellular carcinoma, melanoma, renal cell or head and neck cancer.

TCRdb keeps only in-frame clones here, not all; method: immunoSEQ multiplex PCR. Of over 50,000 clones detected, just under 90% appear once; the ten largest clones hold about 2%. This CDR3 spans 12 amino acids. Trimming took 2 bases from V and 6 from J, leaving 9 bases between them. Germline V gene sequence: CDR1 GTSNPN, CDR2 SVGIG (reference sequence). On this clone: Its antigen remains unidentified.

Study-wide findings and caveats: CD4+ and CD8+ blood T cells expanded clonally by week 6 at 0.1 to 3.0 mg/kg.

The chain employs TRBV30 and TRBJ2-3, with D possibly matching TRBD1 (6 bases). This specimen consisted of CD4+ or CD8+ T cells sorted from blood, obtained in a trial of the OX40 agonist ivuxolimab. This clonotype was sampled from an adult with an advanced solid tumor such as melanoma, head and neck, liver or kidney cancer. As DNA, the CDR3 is TGTGCCTGGAGTCTGAGGGGGGATACGCAGTATTTT. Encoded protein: CAWSLRGDTQYF.